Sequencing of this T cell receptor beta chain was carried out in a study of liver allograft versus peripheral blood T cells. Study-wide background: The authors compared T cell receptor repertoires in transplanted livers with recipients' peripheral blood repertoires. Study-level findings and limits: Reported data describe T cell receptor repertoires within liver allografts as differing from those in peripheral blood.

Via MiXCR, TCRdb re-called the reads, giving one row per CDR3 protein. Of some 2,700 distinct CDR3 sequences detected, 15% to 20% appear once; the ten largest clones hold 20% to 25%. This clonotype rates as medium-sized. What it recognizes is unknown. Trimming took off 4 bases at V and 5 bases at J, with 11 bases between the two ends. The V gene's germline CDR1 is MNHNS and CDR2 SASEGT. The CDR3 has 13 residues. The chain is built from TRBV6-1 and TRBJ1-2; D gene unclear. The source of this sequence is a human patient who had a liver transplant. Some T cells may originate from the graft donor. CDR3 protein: CASSGGSAYGYTF. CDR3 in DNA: TGTGCCAGCAGTGGAGGGTCGGCATATGGCTACACCTTC.